This is a list of T cell receptor beta chains from one sample in a study of blood T cell repertoires in COVID-19. Using immunoSEQ multiplex PCR, the repertoire was profiled, and TCRdb retains in-frame clones only, with some absent. The repertoire consists of tens of thousands of clones, with roughly 81% occurring once and the leading ten covering 36%. Source material: peripheral blood. The receptor source for this set is a man aged 65 to 79 with acute or convalescent COVID-19. Both conserved end residues are part of each CDR3. Fields, in order: J gene, D gene, V gene, CDR3 protein. The D gene is left open where the match is weak.

TRBJ1-5 NA TRBV11-3 CASSSKQGLYQPQHF
TRBJ2-2 NA TRBV2 CASRRGINTGELFF
TRBJ1-5 NA TRBV19 CASSISPGGSNQPQHF
TRBJ2-3 NA TRBV3-1/TRBV3-2 CASSQGWGGTDTQYF
TRBJ2-1 TRBD2 TRBV4-1 CASSQTGTSVNEQFF
TRBJ1-6 NA TRBV5-4 CASSPWQGLNSPLHF
TRBJ2-7 NA TRBV2 CASSKGLSGGNEQYF
TRBJ2-7 NA TRBV5-6 CASSPGPGTAEQYF
TRBJ1-1 NA TRBV18 CASSPGGDTEAFF
TRBJ2-7 NA TRBV21-1 CASSIAGRLYEQYF
TRBJ2-2 TRBD1 TRBV5-8 CASTPGQLNTGELFF
TRBJ2-3 NA TRBV15 CATSTSRGADTQYF
TRBJ1-2 TRBD1 TRBV4-1 CASSLGAGGTFNYGYTF
TRBJ2-2 NA TRBV5-1 CASRGGTGPTNTGELFF
TRBJ1-2 TRBD1 TRBV5-4 CASSSNPGQGSLYGYTF
TRBJ2-7 TRBD1 TRBV2 CASSESAGGYEQYF
TRBJ2-7 TRBD2 TRBV18 CASSPPSGSNEQYF
TRBJ1-5 TRBD1 TRBV7-2 CASSRDRGGNQPQHF
TRBJ2-7 NA TRBV6-1 CASSDESGTRGKQYF
TRBJ2-2 NA TRBV19 CASAGTLNTGELFF
TRBJ1-5 NA TRBV5-6 CASSLIGDYQPQHF
TRBJ1-3 NA TRBV21-1 CASSKGGGASSGNTIYF
TRBJ1-2 NA TRBV5-6 CASAESRYGYTF
TRBJ2-7 NA TRBV30 CAWKQGSYEQYF
TRBJ2-2 NA TRBV7-3 CASSPNGDIGELFF
TRBJ1-1 TRBD1 TRBV4-2 CASSLTGLLAEAFF
TRBJ1-2 NA TRBV6-5 CASSTWAGEDGYTF
TRBJ2-3 NA TRBV3-1/TRBV3-2 CASSRSQGQGTDTQYF
TRBJ2-2 NA TRBV6-5 CASSGRGTGELFF
TRBJ1-4 NA TRBV4-1 CASSQDSTSVATNEKLFF
TRBJ1-3 NA TRBV28 CASTGVSSGNTIYF
TRBJ2-5 TRBD1 TRBV7-2 CASSSTGVSQETQYF
TRBJ2-1 NA TRBV19 CASSTPDIAPTREQFF
TRBJ1-1 TRBD1 TRBV4-2 CASSQDGTGTDTEAFF
TRBJ1-6 TRBD1 TRBV7-2 CASRPLGTEYNSPLHF
TRBJ1-1 NA TRBV2 CASSEAHGTRRLNTEAFF
TRBJ1-1 NA TRBV5-6 CASSFWGGTEAFF
TRBJ2-3 TRBD1 TRBV19 CASQETGGPDTQYF
TRBJ2-7 TRBD2 TRBV5-1 CASSYSGGAEEQYF
TRBJ2-7 TRBD2 TRBV9 CASNVGTSGEQYF
TRBJ1-2 TRBD1 TRBV27 CASSFQGQGYGYTF
TRBJ1-4 TRBD1 TRBV25-1 CASGETTTGSRLFF
TRBJ2-3 TRBD1 TRBV10-1 CASSLTGGRTDTQYF
TRBJ2-6 TRBD1 TRBV2 CASSDGTARSGANVLTF
TRBJ1-2 NA TRBV27 CASRLQGEYGYTF
TRBJ1-4 NA TRBV19 CASSPGWSGEKLFF
TRBJ1-2 TRBD1 TRBV19 CASSKPGQFNYGYTF